These 9 T cell receptor beta chains were all obtained from the same sample, sequenced in a study of siplizumab effects on memory and regulatory T cells. The data were produced by immunoSEQ multiplex PCR, yet TCRdb's version contains in-frame clones alone and is incomplete. The sample shows 80,000 to 95,000 clones, around 95% of them seen only once. Sample: CD8+ T cells sorted from blood. The receptors stem from a human donor in good health.

J is TRBJ2-3 and V is TRBV13, with a weak D call TRBD2 (5 bases). The V and J ends lost 5 bases and 1 base respectively, with 13 bases between them. Looked up from germline, CDR1 is PRHDT and CDR2 is FYEKMQ (reference sequence). The CDR3 has 15 amino acids. This chain's CDR3 is CASSPASGRTDTQYF. The CDR3 bases are TGTGCCAGCAGCCCGGCAAGCGGCCGCACAGATACGCAGTATTTT.

The V and J genes are TRBV9 and TRBJ2-7; the D gene is possibly TRBD1 (6 bases). Trimming took 4 bases from V and 3 from J, leaving 14 bases between them. From germline, CDR1 is SGDLS and CDR2 YYNGEE. The CDR3 extends over 14 amino acids. For the CDR3, the DNA is TGTGCCAGCAGCTCCCGAGACAGGAGCTACGAGCAGTACTTC. Its protein is CASSSRDRSYEQYF.

The chain links TRBV19 to TRBJ2-1; no clear D gene. The germline gives CDR1 LNHDA, CDR2 SQIVND (reference sequence). Trimming left V 3 bases short and J 2 bases short, with 11 bases between. This CDR3 is 15 amino acids long. CDR3 amino acids: CASSIGSPPYNEQFF. The CDR3 region has the DNA TGTGCCAGTAGTATCGGAAGTCCCCCCTACAATGAGCAGTTCTTC.

The chain links TRBV7-3 to TRBJ2-1, with 7 bases matching TRBD2. J gave up 7 bases and V 4 bases, and 13 bases lay outside the gene matches. Germline V gives CDR1 SGHTA, CDR2 FQGTGA. The CDR3 has 16 amino acids. The CDR3 sequence is CASSSSGREYWNEQFF. CDR3 nucleotides: TGTGCCAGCAGCTCGAGCGGGCGGGAGTATTGGAATGAGCAGTTCTTC.

The chain recombines TRBV9 with TRBJ2-1; D is perhaps TRBD2 (6 bases). Germline CDR1 is SGDLS and CDR2 is YYNGEE. The length of the CDR3 is 13 residues. Trimming stripped 2 bases from V and 8 bases from J, with 11 bases between. CDR3 region: CASSVFSGDEQFF. In nucleotides, the CDR3 is TGTGCCAGCAGCGTTTTTAGCGGCGATGAGCAGTTCTTC.

This sequence joins TRBV10-3 and TRBJ2-7, with D perhaps TRBD1 or TRBD2 (5 bases each). CDR1 ENHRY and CDR2 SYGVKD come from the germline V gene. CDR3 length equals 13 residues. Trimming cost V 8 bases and J 4 bases, with 15 bases left between them. The chain's CDR3 is CAIGRDHIYEQYF. CDR3 DNA sequence: TGTGCCATCGGAAGGGACCACATATACGAGCAGTACTTC.

This chain joins TRBV9 and TRBJ1-5; TRBD1 matches 9 bases. The V gene end was trimmed by 3 bases and the J gene end by 4 bases; junction bases not matched to a gene: 5. The CDR3 is 15 residues long. The germline CDR1 and CDR2 sequences are SGDLS and YYNGEE. The CDR3 protein is CASSEGQGLNQPQHF. The CDR3 DNA sequence: TGTGCCAGCAGCGAGGGACAGGGTTTAAATCAGCCCCAGCATTTT.

The chain recombines TRBV19 with TRBJ2-1, with D unclear. The CDR3 contains 11 residues. The V gene's germline CDR1 is LNHDA and CDR2 SQIVND (reference sequence). CDR3 sequence: CGVGSYNEQFF. Written as DNA, the CDR3 is TGTGGGGTAGGGTCCTACAATGAGCAGTTCTTC.

This clone was counted a single time. The chain carries TRBV7-9 and TRBJ2-7; D unclear. In germline, CDR1 is SEHNR, CDR2 FQNEAQ (reference sequence). V shed 4 bases and J shed 4 bases, with 5 bases lying between them. This CDR3 contains 11 residues. This CDR3 is CASSSDYEQYF. The CDR3 DNA is TGTGCCAGCAGCTCTGATTACGAGCAGTACTTC.